One TCR beta chain is described in this entry. Relative to the germline gene, one junction end is altered; a read error may explain this. The CDR3 consists of 13 residues. Germline V gives CDR1 GTSNPN, CDR2 SVGIG (reference sequence). At the time of active disease, bone marrow was collected from every patient. The data were obtained in a study of read filtering for tumor transcriptome and immune sequencing. The library was built from roughly 400 ng RNA with molecular barcoded adaptors for alpha/delta and beta/gamma chains. Each CDR3 protein gets one entry after TCRdb re-called the reads with MiXCR. There are 50,000 or so distinct CDR3 sequences in the sample; roughly a fifth occur only once, and less than 20% lies in the top ten.

The sequencing sample was made of a population of CD138-negative cells sorted from bone marrow. This sequence was found in a donor at least 40 years old with multiple myeloma. The chain is built from TRBV30 and TRBJ2-5; D might be TRBD2 (5 bases). Written as DNA, the CDR3 is TGTGCCTGGAGTAAAGTGGGAGAAGAGACTCAGTACTTC. The encoded protein is CAWSKVGEETQYF.